What follows are 22 T cell receptor beta chains derived from one specimen sequenced in a study of identical twins. Each CDR3 protein gets one entry after TCRdb re-called the 5' RACE reads with MiXCR. The table includes 450,000 to 600,000 distinct CDR3 sequences, around 22% detected once. The same sample was also studied in work on yellow fever vaccine responses in identical twins.

Material: CD4+ T cells sorted from blood. These receptors all stem from a woman aged 18-35 years in good health.

The sample holds many counts of this clonotype. The chain has TRBV3-1 and TRBJ1-5; D unclear. The germline V and J ends were trimmed by 0 bases and 0 bases, with 3 bases remaining between them. The length of the CDR3 is 14 residues. Germline loops: CDR1 LGHDT, CDR2 YNNKEL (reference sequence). CDR3 sequence (DNA): TGTGCCAGCAGCCAAGACTATAGCAATCAGCCCCAGCATTTT. Translation: CASSQDYSNQPQHF.

The genes are TRBV11-2 and TRBJ2-7; no firm D call. V dropped 1 base and J dropped 6 bases, with 19 bases sitting between them. CDR1 is SGHAT and CDR2 is FQNNGV in the germline V gene. This CDR3 is 16 amino acids long. This CDR3 is CASSLGATMGIGEQYV. CDR3 nucleotides: TGTGCCAGCAGCTTAGGCGCGACAATGGGTATCGGCGAGCAGTACGTC.

This sequence joins TRBV6-5 and TRBJ2-3; unclear D gene. Germline values: CDR1 MNHEY, CDR2 SVGAGI. The CDR3 spans 16 residues. Trimming took off 0 bases at V and 1 base at J, with 11 bases between the two ends. CDR3 sequence reads: CASSYSSRTGTDTQYF. The CDR3 DNA sequence: TGTGCCAGCAGTTACTCGAGTCGAACAGGCACAGATACGCAGTATTTT.

The chain has TRBV7-9 and TRBJ1-1; D is ambiguous. From germline, CDR1 is SEHNR and CDR2 FQNEAQ (reference sequence). The CDR3 length is 12 residues. The V end lost 5 bases, the J end lost 8 bases, and 12 bases lay between the germline ends. The CDR3 reads CASSEDVGEAFF. CDR3 bases: TGTGCCAGCAGCGAAGACGTTGGGGAAGCTTTCTTT.

The chain uses TRBV27 and TRBJ1-6, with 11 bases identical to TRBD1. CDR1 is MNHEY and CDR2 is SMNVEV in the germline V gene (reference sequence). The CDR3 length is 15 residues. V was pared by 6 bases and J by 8 bases, with 6 bases of the junction left unmatched. The CDR3 DNA reads TGTGCCAGCAGGATGGACAGGGGGCAGGATTCACCCCTCCACTTT. This sequence encodes CASRMDRGQDSPLHF.

Here the CDR3 reads CASSKTTNRAPPFF. CDR3 DNA: TGTGCCAGCAGCAAAACCACTAACAGGGCCCCTCCGTTCTTC. V usage is TRBV21-1 and J usage is TRBJ2-1; the tabulated D call, TRBD2, remains unverified against the DNA. TRBV21-1 represents a pseudogene. The CDR3 is 14 amino acids.

A few counts support this clonotype. The V call is TRBV5-5, the J call TRBJ2-4; the match to TRBD2 covers 7 bases. There are 16 residues in the CDR3. The junction had 8 bases not matched to a gene; V was cut back by 0 bases and J by 5 bases. Germline V gene sequence: CDR1 SGHKS, CDR2 YYEKEE (reference sequence). CDR3 DNA: TGTGCCAGCAGCTTGGAACCGGGGGGTAGGGAAAACATTCAGTACTTC. Translating gives CASSLEPGGRENIQYF.

This clonotype has more than one count but fewer than ten. The rearrangement links TRBV5-1 to TRBJ1-1; maybe TRBD1 (5 bases). Germline CDR1 reads SGHRS; CDR2 reads YFSETQ. Trimming pared 1 base from V and 7 bases from J, leaving 8 bases between. This CDR3 contains 12 residues. Here the CDR3 reads CASSLRGDEAFF. CDR3 DNA: TGCGCCAGCAGCTTGAGGGGCGATGAAGCTTTCTTT. Full variable domain (missing parts from reference TRBV5-1 and TRBJ1-1): KAGVTQTPRYLIKTRGQQVTLSCSPISGHRSVSWYQQTPGQGLQFLFEYFSETQRNKGNFPGRFSGRQFSNSRSEMNVSTLELGDSALYLCASSLRGDEAFFGQGTRLTVV.

This clonotype was detected a few times. The V and J genes are TRBV9 and TRBJ1-1; unclear D gene. CDR1 and CDR2 (germline): SGDLS, YYNGEE. V was cut by 0 bases and J by 11 bases, with 14 bases left in between. The CDR3 consists of 13 residues. The CDR3 here is CASSVVAGSEAFF. The CDR3 bases are TGTGCCAGCAGCGTAGTAGCGGGTTCGGAGGCTTTCTTT.

This rearrangement joins TRBV5-1 to TRBJ2-3, with 7 bases that match TRBD2. V dropped 0 bases and J dropped 1; count of bases not matched to a gene: 14. CDR3 length: 19 residues. Germline V gives CDR1 SGHRS, CDR2 YFSETQ. The CDR3 loop is CASSLVGRGGSERTDTQYF. As DNA, the CDR3 is TGCGCCAGCAGCTTGGTTGGTCGTGGCGGGAGTGAGCGCACAGATACGCAGTATTTT.

This clonotype appeared a few times. The chain joins TRBV24-1 to TRBJ2-3; a possible D gene is TRBD2 (6 bases). The ends were cut back, 0 bases at V and 14 bases at J, with 17 bases in the middle. From germline, CDR1 is KGHDR and CDR2 SFDVKD. The CDR3 sequence is 14 residues long. CDR3 coding DNA: TGTGCCACCAGTGATTTGGGGACTCGCTCTGCGGCGTATTTT. It codes for CATSDLGTRSAAYF.

This sequence joins TRBV29-1 and TRBJ2-3; 10 bases line up with TRBD1. Germline CDR1 reads SQVTM; CDR2 reads ANQGSEA. J gave up 2 bases and V 6 bases, and 8 bases lay outside the gene matches. The CDR3 runs to 15 residues. The CDR3 DNA follows: TGCAGCGTCCTCCGGGACAGGGGCCTCACAGATACGCAGTATTTT. This encodes CSVLRDRGLTDTQYF.

This clonotype has more than one count but fewer than ten. The chain links TRBV5-1 to TRBJ2-2; D remains unclear. Germline V gives CDR1 SGHRS, CDR2 YFSETQ. This CDR3 is 18 amino acids long. The V and J ends lost 0 bases and 0 bases respectively, with 15 bases between them. This CDR3 is CASSLEPSSLPNTGELFF. The CDR3 DNA is TGCGCCAGCAGCTTGGAACCGTCATCCCTACCGAACACCGGGGAGCTGTTTTTT.

This clonotype is a singleton in its sample. The chain recombines TRBV6-1 with TRBJ2-6, with D perhaps TRBD2 (5 bases). The germline CDR1 and CDR2 sequences are MNHNS and SASEGT. V lost 2 bases, J lost 2 bases, and 7 bases lay in between. This CDR3 is 15 amino acids long. CDR3 in amino acids: CASSELAAGANVLTF. Written as DNA, the CDR3 is TGTGCCAGCAGTGAACTAGCAGCTGGGGCCAACGTCCTGACTTTC.

This clonotype was seen a few times. One end of the junction varies from germline; a read error may be responsible. The chain joins TRBV10-3 to TRBJ1-5, with 10 bases aligning to TRBD1. Per germline, CDR1 ENHRY and CDR2 SYGVKD. The length of the CDR3 is 15 residues. The CDR3 is CATSMGDRGNQPQHF. CDR3 in DNA: TGTGCCACCTCTATGGGGGACAGGGGCAACCAGCCCCAGCATTTT.

This chain uses TRBV11-2 with TRBJ2-5; tentatively, D is TRBD1 or TRBD2 (5 bases each). CDR3 length equals 14 residues. V lost 5 bases, J lost 1 base, and 11 bases lay in between. Germline V gene lookup returns CDR1 SGHAT and CDR2 FQNNGV. The CDR3 DNA reads TGTGCCAGCAGCCTAGGGACGTTCCAAGAGACCCAGTACTTC. It is translated as CASSLGTFQETQYF.

This clonotype was detected a few times. The J gene is TRBJ2-5, the V gene TRBV12-3 or TRBV12-4, with 10 bases lining up with TRBD1. The CDR3 contains 15 residues. Trimming cost V 2 bases and J 3 bases; bases outside gene matches: 3. The CDR3 region is CASSLRGQGKETQYF. CDR3 in DNA: TGTGCCAGCAGTTTAAGGGGACAGGGGAAAGAGACCCAGTACTTC.

This clonotype was observed a handful of times. This rearrangement joins TRBV4-2 to TRBJ2-2; D ambiguous. With 6 bases removed from V and 8 bases from J, the gap between germline ends came to 19 bases. CDR1 and CDR2 (germline): LGHNA, YNFKEQ. CDR3 size: 15 residues. CDR3: CASRAASASPGELFF. For the CDR3, the DNA is TGTGCCAGCAGGGCCGCCTCGGCTTCCCCGGGGGAGCTGTTTTTT.

This clonotype was observed a few times. The V call is TRBV20-1, the J call TRBJ2-3; 10 bases agree with TRBD2. This CDR3 has 18 residues. The V segment lost 0 bases and the J segment 2 bases; nucleotides outside the gene matches: 11. Germline values: CDR1 DFQATT, CDR2 SNEGSKA (reference sequence). The CDR3, as DNA: TGCAGTGCTAGAGATCCAAGGCTAGCGGGGGATTACACAGATACGCAGTATTTT. Translated, it gives CSARDPRLAGDYTDTQYF.

This clonotype showed up many times. CDR3 amino acids: CASSSTLQGNYGYTF. CDR3 coding DNA: TGTGCCAGCAGTTCCACGCTCCAGGGCAACTATGGCTACACCTTC. The chain is built from TRBV12-3 or TRBV12-4 and TRBJ1-2; D is possibly TRBD1 (5 bases). CDR3 size: 15 residues. The germline V and J ends were trimmed by 4 bases and 2 bases, with 14 bases remaining between them.

This rearrangement joins TRBV5-1 to TRBJ1-6; TRBD1 matches 8 bases. The V and J ends lost 4 bases and 10 bases, in that order; junction bases with no gene match: 10. This CDR3 contains 15 residues. Per the germline V gene, CDR1 is SGHRS and CDR2 is YFSETQ. CDR3 DNA: TGCGCCAGCAGCGAGACCGGGACAGGAGAATCACCCCTCCACTTT. Translation: CASSETGTGESPLHF. The variable domain in full, with the rest retrieved from reference TRBV5-1 and TRBJ1-6, is KAGVTQTPRYLIKTRGQQVTLSCSPISGHRSVSWYQQTPGQGLQFLFEYFSETQRNKGNFPGRFSGRQFSNSRSEMNVSTLELGDSALYLCASSETGTGESPLHFGNGTRLTVT.

This clonotype occurred a few times. The CDR3 bases are TGTGCCAGCAGTTTACTAGCGGGAGATTACAATGAGCAGTTCTTC. This translates into CASSLLAGDYNEQFF. The V call is TRBV6-4, the J call TRBJ2-1, with 11 positions matching TRBD2. The CDR3 length is 15 residues. The germline V gene has CDR1 MRHNA and CDR2 SNTAGT. The trim removed 5 bases at V and 4 bases at J, leaving 4 bases unmatched.